One sample yielded the 30 T cell receptor beta chains listed below, sequenced in a study of T cells in Graves' hyperthyroidism and ophthalmopathy (dated by TCRdb to the late 2010s). Library construction relied on multiplex PCR. The reads were generated on an Illumina HiSeq 2000. The TCR beta CDR3 regions were amplified from RNA transcripts. The TCR CDR3 was subjected to a first round of RT-PCR using the HTBI primer set and the Qiagen OneStep RT-PCR kit. The public reads were run again by TCRdb, first through fastp at Q25 and then through MiXCR, and only productive beta chains were kept. Every entry covers one CDR3 protein and lists the most common genes and DNA from its rows. The table for this sample lists approximately 700,000 distinct CDR3 sequences; 45% of them were counted only once. About 7.2% of the sample comes from the top ten. Sample: peripheral blood or thyroid tissue (not recorded which). The receptors were sampled from an adult man with Graves' disease, either hyperthyroidism or ophthalmopathy (not recorded which).

The chain uses TRBV25-1 and TRBJ2-7; 9 bases match TRBD2. The CDR3 spans 15 residues. CDR1 and CDR2 from the germline V gene are MGHDK and SYGVNS. V lost 6 bases to trimming and J lost 0 bases; unmatched junction nucleotides: 6. The CDR3: CASSGRLAVSYEQYF. CDR3 nucleotides: TGTGCCAGCAGCGGCCGACTAGCGGTCTCCTACGAGCAGTACTTC.

This chain connects TRBV2 to TRBJ2-7; D may be TRBD1 (5 bases). CDR1 and CDR2 (germline): SNHLY, FYNNEI. This CDR3 is 15 amino acids long. Trimming took off 5 bases at V and 5 bases at J, with 19 bases between the two ends. The chain's CDR3 is CASSYQGSVAHEQYF. The CDR3 DNA sequence: TGTGCCAGCAGTTACCAGGGATCCGTAGCCCACGAGCAGTACTTC.

The table lists this clonotype with many counts. For the CDR3, the DNA is TGCAGCGTTGAAAGGGACTTCGGCACTGAAGCTTTCTTT. This encodes CSVERDFGTEAFF. The chain joins TRBV29-1 to TRBJ1-1; possible D gene TRBD1, 5 bases. The CDR3 consists of 13 residues. Trimming shortened V by 2 bases and J by 4 bases, and 11 bases separated the two germline ends. From germline, CDR1 is SQVTM and CDR2 ANQGSEA.

This clonotype was observed many times. The rearrangement uses TRBV10-3 and TRBJ1-5, with D tentatively TRBD1 (5 bases). Trimming pared 3 bases from V and 9 bases from J, leaving 15 bases between. This CDR3 is built from 14 residues. The germline gives CDR1 ENHRY, CDR2 SYGVKD. CDR3 protein: CAISESGTGRPQHF. As DNA, the CDR3 is TGTGCCATCAGTGAATCAGGGACTGGGAGGCCCCAGCATTTT.

Remarks on this clonotype: A much more abundant neighbour one base away suggests this may be a read error. The rearrangement uses TRBV24-1 and TRBJ1-6; D uncertain. Germline V CDR1 and CDR2: KGHDR, SFDVKD. V lost 6 bases, J lost 0 bases, and 8 bases lay in between. CDR3 length equals 15 residues. The CDR3 DNA reads TGTGCCACCAGTTTCTATAGCTCCTATAATTCACCCCTCCACTTT. This encodes CATSFYSSYNSPLHF.

This clonotype was seen more than once but under ten times. This chain uses TRBV7-8 with TRBJ2-7, with no clear D. Looked up from germline, CDR1 is SGHVS and CDR2 is FQNEAQ. V lost 2 bases and J 2 bases, leaving 10 bases between the germline ends. The CDR3 has 14 residues. CDR3 bases: TGTGCCAGCAGCTTAAACTGGGTAGCCTACGAGCAGTACTTC. This translates into CASSLNWVAYEQYF.

This clonotype has just a few counts. The chain uses TRBV4-2 and TRBJ1-2; unclear D gene. Trimming left V 0 bases short and J 0 bases short, with 14 bases between. CDR1 is LGHNA and CDR2 is YNFKEQ in the germline V gene. CDR3 length: 17 residues. CDR3: CASSQDQTQLANYGYTF. Written as DNA, the CDR3 is TGTGCCAGCAGCCAAGATCAGACGCAGTTAGCTAACTATGGCTACACCTTC.

In DNA, the CDR3 is TGTGCCAGCGTTGACGGGGATAGCAATCAGCCCCAGCATTTT. It translates to CASVDGDSNQPQHF. The rearrangement links TRBV2 to TRBJ1-5, with unresolved D. The CDR3 is 14 amino acids. CDR1 is SNHLY and CDR2 is FYNNEI in the germline V gene. The germline V and J ends were trimmed by 8 bases and 0 bases, with 11 bases remaining between them.

This clonotype appeared many times. The chain is built from TRBV6-5 and TRBJ1-2; 8 nucleotides align to TRBD1. This CDR3 is 13 amino acids long. The V segment lost 5 bases and the J segment 8 bases; nucleotides outside the gene matches: 7. Germline-derived CDR1 and CDR2 are MNHEY and SVGAGI. The chain's CDR3 is CASSGQGRIGYTF. CDR3 bases: TGTGCCAGCAGTGGACAGGGTCGGATAGGCTACACCTTC.

In this sample, this clonotype turned up once. The CDR3 end shows no conserved phenylalanine or tryptophan, and so a read error is likely. J is TRBJ1-2 and V is TRBV2; no reliable D call. The CDR3 has 13 amino acids. The ends were cut back, 5 bases at V and 2 bases at J, with 9 bases in the middle. Germline loops: CDR1 SNHLY, CDR2 FYNNEI. This CDR3 is CASSLDGNYGYTL. The CDR3 DNA reads as TGTGCCAGCAGTCTGGACGGAAACTATGGCTACACCCTC.

This clonotype was seen a few times. This sequence joins TRBV10-2 and TRBJ1-6, with unresolved D. The length of the CDR3 is 16 residues. V was pared by 2 bases and J by 2 bases, with 10 bases between. Germline CDR1 WSHSY, CDR2 SAAADI. The CDR3 sequence is CASSEGVGTYNSPLHF. The CDR3, as DNA: TGCGCCAGCAGTGAGGGGGTGGGAACCTATAATTCACCCCTCCACTTT.

This clonotype was detected only a few times. The J gene is TRBJ1-1, the V gene TRBV20-1; maybe TRBD1 (5 bases). The length of the CDR3 is 14 residues. CDR1 is DFQATT, CDR2 SNEGSKA, per germline (reference sequence). The V gene lost 5 bases and the J gene lost 3 bases, with 16 bases spanning the gap. CDR3 sequence: CSAEGAVFDTEAFF. The DNA of the CDR3 is TGCAGTGCTGAAGGGGCCGTATTCGACACTGAAGCTTTCTTT.

This clonotype was found a few times. The DNA for the CDR3 is TGCGCCAGCAGGCAATCTAAGTCTGAAGCTTTCTTT. The encoded protein is CASRQSKSEAFF. The chain couples TRBV5-1 to TRBJ1-1; no clear D gene. The ends were cut back, 5 bases at V and 6 bases at J, with 11 bases in the middle. This CDR3 is 12 amino acids long. The V gene's germline CDR1 is SGHRS and CDR2 YFSETQ.

Ten or more counts support this clonotype. This sequence joins TRBV7-3 and TRBJ1-1; D not certain. Trimming left V 2 bases short and J 0 bases short, with 7 bases between. The CDR3 has 14 residues. Germline-derived CDR1 and CDR2 are SGHTA and FQGTGA. CDR3: CASSLRPLNTEAFF. CDR3 in DNA: TGTGCCAGCAGCTTACGCCCCTTGAACACTGAAGCTTTCTTT. The whole variable domain, filled in from reference TRBV7-3 and TRBJ1-1, reads GAGVSQTPSNKVTEKGKYVELRCDPISGHTALYWYRQSLGQGPEFLIYFQGTGAADDSGLPNDRFFAVRPEGSVSTLKIQRTERGDSAVYLCASSLRPLNTEAFFGQGTRLTVV.

This clonotype came up a few times. This chain joins TRBV20-1 and TRBJ2-7, with 8 positions matching TRBD1. The CDR3 totals 14 residues. V was clipped by 6 bases and J by 4 bases; unmatched bases: 11. Germline values: CDR1 DFQATT, CDR2 SNEGSKA (reference sequence). The CDR3, as DNA: TGCAGTGCCTCCGTCGTGGACAGGGTTTACGAGCAGTACTTC. Its translation: CSASVVDRVYEQYF.

Ten or more counts support this clonotype. The V and J genes are TRBV6-5 and TRBJ1-5; D gene unclear. Germline V gives CDR1 MNHEY, CDR2 SVGAGI. The CDR3 consists of 11 residues. Trimming stripped 5 bases from V and 6 bases from J, with 5 bases between. CDR3 DNA sequence: TGTGCCAGCAGTGAGGGTCAGCCCCAGCATTTT. Amino acids: CASSEGQPQHF.

This chain joins TRBV7-8 and TRBJ1-6; weak D call: TRBD1 (5 bases). This CDR3 contains 16 residues. Trimming removed 1 base at V and 9 bases at J, with 16 bases between. From germline, CDR1 is SGHVS and CDR2 FQNEAQ. The CDR3 DNA sequence: TGTGCCAGCAGCTTAGGGGTAGGAGGGGTGCGTTCACCCCTCCACTTT. Residues: CASSLGVGGVRSPLHF.

This clonotype was seen a few times. V is TRBV20-1 and J is TRBJ1-5, with D possibly TRBD1 on 5 matching bases. Germline assignment: CDR1 DFQATT and CDR2 SNEGSKA (reference sequence). V was clipped by 0 bases and J by 6 bases, with 12 bases between them. CDR3 length: 14 residues. The CDR3 nucleotides read TGCAGTGCTAGAGATGGGGGGAATAGTCAGCCCCAGCATTTT. It translates to CSARDGGNSQPQHF.

This clonotype was seen more than once but under ten times. The chain has TRBV2 and TRBJ2-7; D not resolved. V was pared by 6 bases and J by 7 bases, with 13 bases between. The CDR3 covers 12 residues. Germline V gene sequence: CDR1 SNHLY, CDR2 FYNNEI. The CDR3 sequence is CASSQLTWEQYF. DNA for the CDR3: TGTGCCAGCAGCCAATTGACCTGGGAGCAGTACTTC.

The V call is TRBV11-2, the J call TRBJ1-6, with D uncertain. CDR1 is SGHAT and CDR2 is FQNNGV in the germline V gene. CDR3 length: 12 residues. As DNA, the CDR3 is TGTGAAAGTAGCTCCTATAATTCACCCCTCCACTTT. It is translated as CESSSYNSPLHF.

This clonotype was found many times. The chain uses TRBV12-3 or TRBV12-4 and TRBJ1-6; tentatively, D is TRBD1 (5 bases). This CDR3 is 14 amino acids long. The V end lost 0 bases, the J end lost 9 bases, and 9 bases lay between the germline ends. CDR3: CASSLAAGSSPLHF. The CDR3 nucleotides are TGTGCCAGCAGTTTAGCGGCAGGGAGTTCACCCCTCCACTTT.

This chain joins TRBV7-6 and TRBJ1-1, with D uncertain. The CDR3 runs 11 residues. Between the trimmed V and J ends, which lost 11 bases and 8 bases, there was a span of 15 bases. The germline gives CDR1 SGHVS, CDR2 FNYEAQ. The CDR3 loop is CAWSAVREAFF. DNA for the CDR3: TGTGCCTGGAGCGCGGTCAGAGAAGCTTTCTTT.

V and J are TRBV24-1 and TRBJ1-2, with 8 bases that match TRBD1. Germline-derived CDR1 and CDR2 are KGHDR and SFDVKD. CDR3 length: 14 amino acids. Trimming cost V 5 bases and J 5 bases; bases outside gene matches: 6. The CDR3 DNA follows: TGTGCCACCAGTGCCCTGGACAGGGTTTATGGCTACACCTTC. Translated: CATSALDRVYGYTF.

This clonotype occurred a few times. The gene calls are TRBV5-1 and TRBJ1-1; 7 bases fit TRBD1. The germline gives CDR1 SGHRS, CDR2 YFSETQ. This CDR3 is built from 15 residues. V trimming: 4 bases; J trimming: 5 bases; junction bases outside the gene matches: 11. CDR3 sequence: CASSKRQGYGTEAFF. The CDR3 DNA reads TGCGCCAGCAGCAAGAGACAGGGTTATGGAACTGAAGCTTTCTTT.

Comments on this clonotype: Possible read error: a much larger clone is one base away. This chain links TRBV24-1 with TRBJ1-5; D unclear. V was pared by 4 bases and J by 0 bases, with 3 bases between. From germline, CDR1 is KGHDR and CDR2 SFDVKD. The CDR3 runs 13 residues. The CDR3 nucleotides read TGTGCCACCAGTGAATATAGCAATCAGCCCCAGCATTTT. It yields the protein CATSEYSNQPQHF.

The rearrangement links TRBV29-1 to TRBJ1-5, with no clear D. V lost 6 bases and J lost 1, with 7 bases in between. The germline CDR1 and CDR2 sequences are SQVTM and ANQGSEA. The CDR3 runs 12 residues. The chain's CDR3 is CSVGRSNQPQHF. The CDR3 DNA reads TGCAGCGTAGGACGGAGCAATCAGCCCCAGCATTTT.

As for this clonotype: Relative to the germline gene, one junction end is altered; a read error may explain this. The chain uses TRBV6-4 and TRBJ1-2; 8 bases fit TRBD1. The germline CDR1 and CDR2 sequences are MRHNA and SNTAGT. The CDR3 is 14 amino acids. CDR3: CAISRTGMNYGYTF. The DNA for the CDR3 is TGTGCCATCAGTCGGACAGGGATGAACTATGGCTACACCTTC.

This clonotype occurred once. The chain employs TRBV29-1 and TRBJ1-2; possible D gene TRBD1, 5 bases. V lost 8 bases to trimming and J lost 6 bases, with 22 bases between them. The CDR3 loop spans 14 amino acids. CDR1 is SQVTM, CDR2 ANQGSEA, per germline. The CDR3 loop is CSYQPRAGRHGYTF. The CDR3 DNA reads as TGCAGCTACCAACCGAGGGCGGGACGACATGGCTACACCTTC.

This clonotype appeared a single time. This chain uses TRBV12-3 or TRBV12-4 with TRBJ1-5, with D possibly matching TRBD1 (5 bases). The CDR3 is 13 residues long. V dropped 5 bases and J dropped 8 bases, with 13 bases sitting between them. In DNA form, the CDR3 reads TGTGCCAGCAGTCATGGGACCTTTGAGCCCCAGCATTTT. The encoded protein is CASSHGTFEPQHF.

The chain joins TRBV7-8 to TRBJ2-7; maybe TRBD2 (6 bases). V lost 2 bases to trimming and J lost 1 base, with 18 bases between them. The germline CDR1 and CDR2 sequences are SGHVS and FQNEAQ. The CDR3 covers 17 residues. In DNA, the CDR3 is TGTGCCAGCAGCTTATTTGTTGCGGGACTCGTATCCTACGAGCAGTACTTC. It encodes CASSLFVAGLVSYEQYF.